This TCR beta chain comes out of a study of OX40 agonist ivuxolimab in advanced cancers. Study details: The dose-escalation cohort had hepatocellular carcinoma, melanoma, renal cell or head and neck cancer.

The CDR3 loop spans 15 amino acids. Germline-derived CDR1 and CDR2 are GTSNPN and SVGIG (reference sequence). V trimming: 8 bases; J trimming: 0 bases; junction bases outside the gene matches: 13. The sampling schedule covered blood at baseline, cycle 4 day 1, and cycle 7 day 1. Profiling relied on immunoSEQ multiplex PCR, and the TCRdb table lists in-frame clones only, not all of them. The profile shows more than 85,000 clones, around 83% of them singletons. This clone was found a few times. Antigen unknown. Study conclusions and caveats: Among the least clonally expanded were partial responders at 0.1-3.0 mg/kg.

The origin of this receptor is an adult with an advanced solid tumor such as melanoma, head and neck, liver or kidney cancer. The starting material was CD4+ or CD8+ T cells sorted from blood, obtained in a trial of the OX40 agonist ivuxolimab. V usage is TRBV30 and J usage is TRBJ2-7, with 7 bases matching TRBD1. Here the CDR3 reads CALSWGQWSSYEQYF. The CDR3 DNA is TGTGCCCTATCATGGGGACAGTGGAGCTCCTACGAGCAGTACTTC.